The subject of this entry is one T cell receptor (beta chain). These data are taken from a study of OX40 agonist ivuxolimab in advanced cancers. Study details: Prior anti-PD-1, anti-PD-L1 or anti-CTLA-4 therapy did not bar entry, and approximately 40% had some.

The repertoire was sequenced with immunoSEQ multiplex PCR; TCRdb's copy has only in-frame clones and lacks some. The sample has some 43,000 clones, around nine tenths seen once; the top ten hold about 9.3%. The sequence was collected from an adult with an advanced solid tumor such as melanoma, head and neck, liver or kidney cancer. Source: CD4+ or CD8+ T cells sorted from blood, taken in a trial of the OX40 agonist ivuxolimab.

CDR3 sequence: CASNVLAGGGDNEQFF. The CDR3 DNA sequence: TGTGCCAGTAACGTACTAGCGGGAGGAGGCGACAATGAGCAGTTCTTC. The V call is TRBV19, the J call TRBJ2-1, with 12 positions matching TRBD2. CDR1 is LNHDA and CDR2 is SQIVND in the germline V gene (reference sequence). The CDR3 has 16 amino acids. The J segment lost 5 bases and the V segment lost 7 bases, leaving 9 bases of the junction unmatched.